The sequence of this T cell receptor beta chain was determined in a study of control samples from healthy donors and cancer patients. Only one count was recorded for this clone. V shed 7 bases and J shed 3 bases, with 8 bases lying between them. Germline V gene sequence: CDR1 DFQATT, CDR2 SNEGSKA (reference sequence). The CDR3 runs to 11 residues. Produced via immunoSEQ multiplex PCR; TCRdb's table is partial and in-frame only. The table records fewer than 90,000 clones, approximately 91% of them present only once. Sequenced material: blood. The chain employs TRBV20-1 and TRBJ2-3; weak D call: TRBD2 (6 bases). This receptor was taken from a woman aged 45-60 years in good health. CDR3 nucleotide sequence: TGCAGTGTTCGGGGGACAGATACGCAGTATTTT. Amino acid sequence: CSVRGTDTQYF.